This T cell receptor beta chain is drawn from a study of blood T cell repertoires in COVID-19. Study background: From T cells, B-cell-depleted T cells, or PBMCs came the material, which was cDNA or gDNA.

CDR1 is SGHRS, CDR2 YFSETQ, per germline. V shed 4 bases and J 2 bases; nucleotides not matched to a gene: 6. This CDR3 spans 14 amino acids. How the authors handled the data: From reference gene primer amplification, estimates of nucleated cell counts were derived. Clones were sequenced by immunoSEQ multiplex PCR, and TCRdb holds only the in-frame ones, with some missing. The DNA gave D and trimming, while V, J and clone size come from that table. The sample carries around 110,000 clones, approximately 84% recorded once. This chain connects TRBV5-1 to TRBJ2-7; 7 nucleotides agree with TRBD1. The sequence came from a man aged 70 or older with active or convalescent COVID-19. The sequenced material came from peripheral blood. The CDR3: CASSLRQGTYEQYF. The CDR3 coding sequence is TGCGCCAGCAGCCTCAGACAGGGAACCTACGAGCAGTACTTC.